A selection of T cell receptor beta chains follows, all from one sample in a study of T cell changes during pregnancy in multiple sclerosis. Using immunoSEQ multiplex PCR, the repertoire was profiled, and TCRdb retains in-frame clones only, with some absent. The sample includes 90,000 to 130,000 clones, 92% of them seen just once. Source: peripheral blood, taken in the third trimester of pregnancy. Source of these receptors: a female donor with multiple sclerosis, enrolled in a pregnancy study. Each CDR3 is given with its conserved first and last residue. Each record gives: V gene, CDR3 length, J gene, D gene, clone size, CDR3 DNA, CDR3 protein. D genes are given only for firm matches. Clone size is stated in some rows and not others, as once, few, many or a class when expanded.

V gene: TRBV6-5; CDR3 length: 15; J gene: TRBJ1-4; D gene: -; clone size: -; CDR3 DNA: TGTGCCAGCAGTTGGGGCACATCCCGCGGAGAAAAACTGTTTTTT; CDR3 protein: CASSWGTSRGEKLFF
V gene: TRBV5-4; CDR3 length: 16; J gene: TRBJ2-1; D gene: TRBD1; clone size: -; CDR3 DNA: TGTGCCAGCAGGGCCAGCAGGGGGAGCTCCTACAATGAGCAGTTCTTC; CDR3 protein: CASRASRGSSYNEQFF
V gene: TRBV19; CDR3 length: 20; J gene: TRBJ2-2; D gene: TRBD1; clone size: -; CDR3 DNA: TGTGCCAGTAGTCCCCAGGGGGCTAGGCGGTTTACCCCCCCACCCGGGGAGCTGTTTTTT; CDR3 protein: CASSPQGARRFTPPPGELFF
V gene: TRBV27; CDR3 length: 15; J gene: TRBJ1-1; D gene: -; clone size: -; CDR3 DNA: TGTGCCAGCAGTCCTACAGGCTCCGTCAACACTGAAGCTTTCTTT; CDR3 protein: CASSPTGSVNTEAFF
V gene: TRBV4-1; CDR3 length: 14; J gene: TRBJ1-2; D gene: -; clone size: few; CDR3 DNA: TGCGCCAGCAGCCGAGAAGATGGGACACGAGGCTACACCTTC; CDR3 protein: CASSREDGTRGYTF
V gene: TRBV10-3; CDR3 length: 13; J gene: TRBJ1-5; D gene: -; clone size: -; CDR3 DNA: TGTGCCATCAGGCGGGAGAACAATCAGCCCCAGCATTTT; CDR3 protein: CAIRRENNQPQHF
V gene: TRBV7-9; CDR3 length: 11; J gene: TRBJ2-1; D gene: -; clone size: -; CDR3 DNA: TGTGCCAGCAGCAAGGGGGATGAGCAGTTCTTC; CDR3 protein: CASSKGDEQFF
V gene: TRBV5-4; CDR3 length: 14; J gene: TRBJ2-7; D gene: -; clone size: once; CDR3 DNA: TGTGCCAGCAGCAACTTTGGACAGACCTACGAGCAGTACTTC; CDR3 protein: CASSNFGQTYEQYF
V gene: TRBV4-1; CDR3 length: 18; J gene: TRBJ2-6; D gene: TRBD1; clone size: -; CDR3 DNA: TGCGCCAGCAGCCGCGACGACAGGGAGTACGCTGGGGCCAACGTCCTGACTTTC; CDR3 protein: CASSRDDREYAGANVLTF
V gene: TRBV29-1; CDR3 length: 16; J gene: TRBJ2-6; D gene: -; clone size: once; CDR3 DNA: TGCAGCGTTTCGGACACGACGAGCTCTGGGGCCAACGTCCTGACTTTC; CDR3 protein: CSVSDTTSSGANVLTF
V gene: TRBV27; CDR3 length: 14; J gene: TRBJ1-1; D gene: TRBD1; clone size: -; CDR3 DNA: TGTGCCAGCAGTCAGGGGGTACCGTACTCTGAAGCTTTCTTT; CDR3 protein: CASSQGVPYSEAFF
V gene: TRBV6-6; CDR3 length: 16; J gene: TRBJ2-2; D gene: -; clone size: -; CDR3 DNA: TGTGCCAGCAGTTACGGGGCAGGTGGGAACACCGGGGAGCTGTTTTTT; CDR3 protein: CASSYGAGGNTGELFF
V gene: TRBV5-4; CDR3 length: 11; J gene: TRBJ1-1; D gene: -; clone size: -; CDR3 DNA: TGTGCCAGCAGCTCCTACACTGAAGCTTTCTTT; CDR3 protein: CASSSYTEAFF
V gene: TRBV9; CDR3 length: 20; J gene: TRBJ2-1; D gene: TRBD2; clone size: -; CDR3 DNA: TGTGCCAGCGGGTCTCCTAGGACTAGCGGGGGGGCCAACTCCTACAATGAGCAGTTCTTC; CDR3 protein: CASGSPRTSGGANSYNEQFF
V gene: TRBV10-3; CDR3 length: 19; J gene: TRBJ2-1; D gene: TRBD1; clone size: -; CDR3 DNA: TGTGCCATCAGGGCTGACAGGGGTCGACCCAAGAGCTCCTACAATGAGCAGTTCTTC; CDR3 protein: CAIRADRGRPKSSYNEQFF
V gene: TRBV25-1; CDR3 length: 12; J gene: TRBJ1-2; D gene: -; clone size: -; CDR3 DNA: TGTGCCAGCAGTGAAAGAGGGTATGGCTACACCTTC; CDR3 protein: CASSERGYGYTF
V gene: TRBV30; CDR3 length: 13; J gene: TRBJ1-3; D gene: -; clone size: -; CDR3 DNA: TGTGCCTGCCCGCGGGACTCTGGAAACACCATATATTTT; CDR3 protein: CACPRDSGNTIYF
V gene: TRBV28; CDR3 length: 15; J gene: TRBJ1-1; D gene: -; clone size: -; CDR3 DNA: TGTGCCAGCAGTTTATCAGGTATATTGGACACTGAAGCTTTCTTT; CDR3 protein: CASSLSGILDTEAFF
V gene: TRBV30; CDR3 length: 12; J gene: TRBJ1-4; D gene: -; clone size: -; CDR3 DNA: TGTGCCTGGAGTCCGTCCCTCGACAGAGCGTTTTTT; CDR3 protein: CAWSPSLDRAFF
V gene: TRBV29-1; CDR3 length: 14; J gene: TRBJ1-2; D gene: -; clone size: once; CDR3 DNA: TGCAGCGGCTACTGGGGCGGAATGAACAGGGGCTACACCTTC; CDR3 protein: CSGYWGGMNRGYTF
V gene: TRBV5-6; CDR3 length: 15; J gene: TRBJ2-7; D gene: TRBD2; clone size: -; CDR3 DNA: TGTGCCAGCAGCTTGGGTCTAGCGGGGGCCTACGAGCAGTACTTC; CDR3 protein: CASSLGLAGAYEQYF
V gene: TRBV5-1; CDR3 length: 14; J gene: TRBJ1-5; D gene: -; clone size: -; CDR3 DNA: TGCGCCAGCAGCTTAGGTAGAGGCGATCAGCCCCAGCATTTT; CDR3 protein: CASSLGRGDQPQHF
V gene: TRBV28; CDR3 length: 12; J gene: TRBJ1-4; D gene: -; clone size: -; CDR3 DNA: TGTGCCAGCAGCCTGGGGCGGGGGAAACTGTTTTTT; CDR3 protein: CASSLGRGKLFF
V gene: TRBV6-5; CDR3 length: 14; J gene: TRBJ1-1; D gene: -; clone size: -; CDR3 DNA: TGTGCCAGCAGTTCAAACCCCAGGGGAACTGAAGCTTTCTTT; CDR3 protein: CASSSNPRGTEAFF
V gene: TRBV5-4; CDR3 length: 13; J gene: TRBJ2-3; D gene: -; clone size: -; CDR3 DNA: TGTGCCAGCAGCTTGGGGGAGACAGATACGCAGTATTTT; CDR3 protein: CASSLGETDTQYF
V gene: TRBV2; CDR3 length: 14; J gene: TRBJ1-1; D gene: -; clone size: few; CDR3 DNA: TGTGCCAGCCGTCTACAGGCCACGAACACTGAAGCTTTCTTT; CDR3 protein: CASRLQATNTEAFF
V gene: TRBV2; CDR3 length: 15; J gene: TRBJ2-1; D gene: TRBD2; clone size: -; CDR3 DNA: TGTGCCAGCAGTGAAATCCGGGGGGGCCAAGGTGAGCAGTTCTTC; CDR3 protein: CASSEIRGGQGEQFF
V gene: TRBV19; CDR3 length: 14; J gene: TRBJ2-7; D gene: -; clone size: -; CDR3 DNA: TGTGCCAGTAGTCCCCTCCGGGATTCCTACGAGCAGTACTTC; CDR3 protein: CASSPLRDSYEQYF
V gene: TRBV30; CDR3 length: 13; J gene: TRBJ1-2; D gene: -; clone size: once; CDR3 DNA: TGTGCCTGGACCTTTCCGTCTAACTATGGCTACACCTTC; CDR3 protein: CAWTFPSNYGYTF
V gene: TRBV7-2; CDR3 length: 17; J gene: TRBJ1-1; D gene: -; clone size: -; CDR3 DNA: TGTGCCAGCAGCTTAAGAATAACCACATCCTTGAACACTGAAGCTTTCTTT; CDR3 protein: CASSLRITTSLNTEAFF
V gene: TRBV11-2; CDR3 length: 14; J gene: TRBJ1-1; D gene: -; clone size: -; CDR3 DNA: TGTGCCAGCAGCCAGTTTAACATGAACACTGAAGCTTTCTTT; CDR3 protein: CASSQFNMNTEAFF
V gene: TRBV19; CDR3 length: 16; J gene: TRBJ1-3; D gene: -; clone size: -; CDR3 DNA: TGTGCCAGTCTTACCCTGGGGGGGGAAACGGGAAACACCATATATTTT; CDR3 protein: CASLTLGGETGNTIYF
V gene: TRBV30; CDR3 length: 12; J gene: TRBJ2-3; D gene: -; clone size: -; CDR3 DNA: TGTGCCTGGACAGGCCCCACAGATACGCAGTATTTT; CDR3 protein: CAWTGPTDTQYF
V gene: TRBV18; CDR3 length: 13; J gene: TRBJ1-5; D gene: -; clone size: -; CDR3 DNA: TGTGCCAGCTCCGACAGCTACAATCAGCCCCAGCATTTT; CDR3 protein: CASSDSYNQPQHF
V gene: TRBV5-4; CDR3 length: 17; J gene: TRBJ1-1; D gene: TRBD1; clone size: -; CDR3 DNA: TGTGCCAGCAGCTTGGTCCGACAGGGGCCTTGGAACACTGAAGCTTTCTTT; CDR3 protein: CASSLVRQGPWNTEAFF
V gene: TRBV5-8; CDR3 length: 15; J gene: TRBJ2-5; D gene: TRBD2; clone size: -; CDR3 DNA: TGTGCCAGCAGCGCCGGGACTAGCGGCCAAGAGACCCAGTACTTC; CDR3 protein: CASSAGTSGQETQYF
V gene: TRBV9; CDR3 length: 16; J gene: TRBJ2-7; D gene: TRBD2; clone size: -; CDR3 DNA: TGTGCCAGCAGCGTAGGGGAAACTAGCGGGGCCTACGAGCAGTACTTC; CDR3 protein: CASSVGETSGAYEQYF
V gene: TRBV19; CDR3 length: 15; J gene: TRBJ2-3; D gene: -; clone size: -; CDR3 DNA: TGTGCCAGTAGTTTGCAGGGGATGACCCCAGATACGCAGTATTTT; CDR3 protein: CASSLQGMTPDTQYF
V gene: TRBV7-9; CDR3 length: 16; J gene: TRBJ2-7; D gene: TRBD2; clone size: -; CDR3 DNA: TGTGCCAGCAGCCCGTCTGGGAGCGGGGGGTCCTACGAGCAGTACTTC; CDR3 protein: CASSPSGSGGSYEQYF
V gene: TRBV29-1; CDR3 length: 13; J gene: TRBJ1-1; D gene: -; clone size: -; CDR3 DNA: TGCAGCTTCCTTGCGGGGGGGAACACTGAAGCTTTCTTT; CDR3 protein: CSFLAGGNTEAFF
V gene: TRBV30; CDR3 length: 13; J gene: TRBJ1-1; D gene: -; clone size: few; CDR3 DNA: TGTGCCTGGAGGGGGGACATGAACACTGAAGCTTTCTTT; CDR3 protein: CAWRGDMNTEAFF
V gene: TRBV28; CDR3 length: 15; J gene: TRBJ1-5; D gene: -; clone size: -; CDR3 DNA: TGTGCCAGCCTTCGGACAGTGTATAGCAATCAGCCCCAGCATTTT; CDR3 protein: CASLRTVYSNQPQHF